This is a list of T cell receptor beta chains from one sample in a study of T cell responses to AZD1222 COVID-19 vaccine. Using immunoSEQ multiplex PCR, the repertoire was profiled, and TCRdb retains in-frame clones only, with some absent. The data contain fewer than 140,000 clones, under 90% of them singletons. The sequenced sample was peripheral blood, obtained on day 0 of AZD1222 vaccination. The receptors originated from an adult in good health. The CDR3 runs from the conserved cysteine through the conserved F or W. A D gene is named only where the DNA matches it firmly. Where a row states a size, it is once, few, many or the class of an expanded clone; other rows omit it.

J gene: TRBJ1-5; D gene: -; clone size: -; V gene: TRBV15; CDR3 DNA: TGTGCCACCAGCAGACCGGACAGTTATAGCAATCAGCCCCAGCATTTT; CDR3 protein: CATSRPDSYSNQPQHF
J gene: TRBJ2-2; D gene: -; clone size: -; V gene: TRBV2; CDR3 DNA: TGTGCCAGCACGAGACGAAGCACCGGGGAGCTGTTTTTT; CDR3 protein: CASTRRSTGELFF
J gene: TRBJ1-5; D gene: -; clone size: -; V gene: TRBV5-5; CDR3 DNA: TGTGCCAGCAGCTTGGGTGTGGGGATCGTAAGTCAGCCCCAGCATTTT; CDR3 protein: CASSLGVGIVSQPQHF
J gene: TRBJ1-3; D gene: TRBD1; clone size: -; V gene: TRBV10-2; CDR3 DNA: TGCGCCAGCAGTGAGTCTATCTCAGGGGGTCAAAACACCATATATTTT; CDR3 protein: CASSESISGGQNTIYF
J gene: TRBJ2-2; D gene: TRBD2; clone size: -; V gene: TRBV5-1; CDR3 DNA: TGCGCCAGCAGCTTGGAGTGGAGCGGGAGGATCGGGGAGCTGTTTTTT; CDR3 protein: CASSLEWSGRIGELFF
J gene: TRBJ1-1; D gene: -; clone size: -; V gene: TRBV11-2; CDR3 DNA: TGTGCCAGCAGCTTTCCGACGGTGAACACTGAAGCTTTCTTT; CDR3 protein: CASSFPTVNTEAFF
J gene: TRBJ2-1; D gene: -; clone size: -; V gene: TRBV7-3; CDR3 DNA: TGTGCCAGCAGCTTACGGGCGAACTCCTACAATGAGCAGTTCTTC; CDR3 protein: CASSLRANSYNEQFF
J gene: TRBJ1-1; D gene: -; clone size: -; V gene: TRBV7-9; CDR3 DNA: TGTGCCAGCAGCTCTCTGGGTACTGAAGCTTTCTTT; CDR3 protein: CASSSLGTEAFF
J gene: TRBJ1-1; D gene: TRBD1; clone size: -; V gene: TRBV15; CDR3 DNA: TGTGCCACCAGCAGAGTAAGGGGGACAGGCGCCACTGAAGCTTTCTTT; CDR3 protein: CATSRVRGTGATEAFF
J gene: TRBJ2-7; D gene: -; clone size: -; V gene: TRBV6-1; CDR3 DNA: TGTGCCAGCAGTGAATCAGCGGCCTACGAGCAGTACTTC; CDR3 protein: CASSESAAYEQYF
J gene: TRBJ2-2; D gene: TRBD2; clone size: few; V gene: TRBV30; CDR3 DNA: TGTGCCTGGGCCCGACTAGCGGGTAGAACAGGGGAGCTGTTTTTT; CDR3 protein: CAWARLAGRTGELFF
J gene: TRBJ2-5; D gene: -; clone size: -; V gene: TRBV19; CDR3 DNA: TGTGCCAGTAGTACGCTTGGTGAGACCCAGTACTTC; CDR3 protein: CASSTLGETQYF
J gene: TRBJ2-7; D gene: TRBD1; clone size: few; V gene: TRBV5-6; CDR3 DNA: TGTGCCAGCAGCGGCGGACAGGTTAGAACCTACGAGCAGTACTTC; CDR3 protein: CASSGGQVRTYEQYF
J gene: TRBJ1-2; D gene: -; clone size: -; V gene: TRBV18; CDR3 DNA: TGTGCCAGCTCACCCGGAATCGCGACAGTCTATGGCTACACCTTC; CDR3 protein: CASSPGIATVYGYTF
J gene: TRBJ1-4; D gene: TRBD1; clone size: -; V gene: TRBV28; CDR3 DNA: TGTGCCAGCAGTCCCTGGGCACAGGGGACGTATGAAAAACTGTTTTTT; CDR3 protein: CASSPWAQGTYEKLFF
J gene: TRBJ1-4; D gene: -; clone size: once; V gene: TRBV11-3; CDR3 DNA: TGTGCCAGCAGCTTAGGCAACCCCAAGAGCTACACTAATGAAAAACTGTTTTTT; CDR3 protein: CASSLGNPKSYTNEKLFF
J gene: TRBJ2-5; D gene: -; clone size: -; V gene: TRBV15; CDR3 DNA: TGTGCCACCAGCAGAGATCCCCCAGAGACCCAGTACTTC; CDR3 protein: CATSRDPPETQYF
J gene: TRBJ1-1; D gene: -; clone size: -; V gene: TRBV30; CDR3 DNA: TGTGCCTGGAGTGTATTGGGGACTGAAGCTTTCTTT; CDR3 protein: CAWSVLGTEAFF
J gene: TRBJ2-7; D gene: -; clone size: -; V gene: TRBV10-1; CDR3 DNA: TGCGCCAGCAGGGGCACATGGACTGGGTGCCCCTTTTACGAGCAGTACTTC; CDR3 protein: CASRGTWTGCPFYEQYF
J gene: TRBJ1-5; D gene: TRBD1; clone size: -; V gene: TRBV19; CDR3 DNA: TGTGCCAGTACCGACAGGGGAGGGCAGCCCCAGCATTTT; CDR3 protein: CASTDRGGQPQHF
J gene: TRBJ1-5; D gene: -; clone size: -; V gene: TRBV3-1/TRBV3-2; CDR3 DNA: TGTGCCAGCAGCCTCCCGGGGGTTGGGCAGCCCCAGCATTTT; CDR3 protein: CASSLPGVGQPQHF
J gene: TRBJ2-2; D gene: -; clone size: -; V gene: TRBV10-3; CDR3 DNA: TGTGCCATCAGGCCGGGACTTTCAAACACCGGGGAGCTGTTTTTT; CDR3 protein: CAIRPGLSNTGELFF
J gene: TRBJ1-1; D gene: -; clone size: -; V gene: TRBV19; CDR3 DNA: TGTGCCAGTAGTATCGCGTTTTGGGGGGCTGAAGCTTTCTTT; CDR3 protein: CASSIAFWGAEAFF
J gene: TRBJ1-1; D gene: -; clone size: -; V gene: TRBV7-9; CDR3 DNA: TGTGCCAGCAGCTTAGCGACCGGGAACACTGAAGCTTTCTTT; CDR3 protein: CASSLATGNTEAFF
J gene: TRBJ1-5; D gene: -; clone size: -; V gene: TRBV4-2; CDR3 DNA: TGTGCCAGCAGCCCTACAGGTGAGGGCAATCAGCCCCAGCATTTT; CDR3 protein: CASSPTGEGNQPQHF
J gene: TRBJ1-5; D gene: -; clone size: -; V gene: TRBV12-5; CDR3 DNA: TGTGCTAGTGGTTTGGCCAGAAAGGACAGCCGCGAGGGTAGCAATCAGCCCCAGCATTTT; CDR3 protein: CASGLARKDSREGSNQPQHF
J gene: TRBJ1-2; D gene: TRBD1; clone size: -; V gene: TRBV7-2; CDR3 DNA: TGTGCCAGCAGCTCACGGGGACAGGCTGGTTTGAACTATGGCTACACCTTC; CDR3 protein: CASSSRGQAGLNYGYTF